A single sample is the source of the 23 T cell receptor beta chains below, sequenced in a study of Graves' ophthalmopathy and Graves' hyperthyroidism. RNA served as the template for amplifying TCR beta CDR3 regions. The library came from an HTBI-primed first-round RT-PCR and a second-round multiplex PCR. One entry per CDR3 protein results from TCRdb running MiXCR on the multiplex PCR reads. The sample lists approximately 1.2 million distinct CDR3 sequences, less than 45% occurring once. The sample was peripheral blood or thyroid tissue (not recorded which). The receptor source for this set is an adult man with Graves' hyperthyroidism.

This clonotype has more than one count but fewer than ten. This sequence joins TRBV20-1 and TRBJ1-1, with 12 bases that match TRBD1. V was pared by 5 bases and J by 6 bases, with 13 bases of the junction left unmatched. This CDR3 has 16 amino acids. CDR1 and CDR2 (germline): DFQATT, SNEGSKA (reference sequence). The CDR3 spells CSASGQGAPKEAEAFF. For the CDR3, the DNA is TGCAGTGCTTCGGGACAGGGGGCCCCCAAAGAGGCTGAAGCTTTCTTT.

At least ten counts were recorded for this clonotype. The CDR3 sequence is CASSYPLAGTYEQYF. Written as DNA, the CDR3 is TGTGCCAGCAGCTATCCACTAGCGGGTACCTACGAGCAGTACTTC. J is TRBJ2-7 and V is TRBV7-9; 9 bases map to TRBD2. J lost 2 bases, V lost 4 bases, and 6 bases had no gene match. The CDR3 is made up of 15 amino acids. From germline, CDR1 is SEHNR and CDR2 FQNEAQ (reference sequence).

The V gene is TRBV9, the J gene TRBJ1-3, with 7 bases that match TRBD1. This CDR3 has 15 amino acids. V gave up 0 bases and J gave up 2 bases; unmatched junction bases: 2. Germline CDR1 and CDR2: SGDLS and YYNGEE. Here the CDR3 DNA reads TGTGCCAGCAGCGTAGACAGGGGCGCTGGAAACACCATATATTTT. This codes for CASSVDRGAGNTIYF.

This clonotype was recorded a few times. The gene calls are TRBV27 and TRBJ1-6; D possibly corresponds to TRBD1 (5 bases). The germline gives CDR1 MNHEY, CDR2 SMNVEV (reference sequence). This CDR3 is built from 13 residues. Deletions cut 3 bases from V and 14 bases from J, with 14 bases between. This CDR3 reads CASSFRDLRALHF. DNA of the CDR3: TGTGCCAGCAGTTTCCGGGATCTCAGGGCCCTCCACTTT.

In this sample, this clonotype turned up a few times. This chain joins TRBV20-1 and TRBJ2-7, with D possibly TRBD1 on 6 matching bases. This CDR3 has 14 residues. From germline, CDR1 is DFQATT and CDR2 SNEGSKA (reference sequence). Trimming left V 3 bases short and J 3 bases short, with 15 bases between. This CDR3 reads CSASNRDTYYEQYF. The DNA of the CDR3 is TGCAGTGCTAGTAACCGGGACACCTACTACGAGCAGTACTTC.

The chain is built from TRBV7-8 and TRBJ2-5; D gene unclear. Trimming left V 0 bases short and J 7 bases short, with 15 bases between. CDR3 length: 15 amino acids. Per the germline V gene, CDR1 is SGHVS and CDR2 is FQNEAQ. CDR3 bases: TGTGCCAGCAGCTTAGCCCAACCGATGCCGCGGACCCAGTACTTC. It codes for CASSLAQPMPRTQYF.

This chain uses TRBV20-1 with TRBJ1-5; TRBD1 matches 9 bases. This CDR3 region has 13 residues. CDR1 is DFQATT and CDR2 is SNEGSKA in the germline V gene (reference sequence). J lost 0 bases, V lost 8 bases, and 2 bases had no gene match. The CDR3 reads CSRTGVSNQPQHF. The DNA for the CDR3 is TGCAGTCGGACAGGGGTTAGCAATCAGCCCCAGCATTTT.

The chain is built from TRBV30 and TRBJ1-5; D is unclear. Trimming shortened V by 0 bases and J by 4 bases, and 7 bases separated the two germline ends. From germline, CDR1 is GTSNPN and CDR2 SVGIG (reference sequence). The CDR3 contains 13 residues. The CDR3 reads CAWSVTGNQPQHF. In DNA, the CDR3 is TGTGCCTGGAGTGTTACGGGGAATCAGCCCCAGCATTTT.

A word on this clonotype: One junction end does not reproduce the germline sequence, and a read error may be involved. V and J are TRBV28 and TRBJ1-2; D call uncertain. Germline lookup yields CDR1 MDHEN and CDR2 SYDVKM. This CDR3 comprises 9 residues. The CDR3 loop reads CASSWPENF. The CDR3 DNA is TGTGCCAGCAGTTGGCCAGAGAACTTC.

The chain recombines TRBV12-3 or TRBV12-4 with TRBJ1-6, with D tentatively TRBD1 (5 bases). This CDR3 has 14 residues. Between the trimmed V and J ends, which lost 4 bases and 14 bases, there was a span of 18 bases. This CDR3 is CASSSGRGIATLHF. CDR3 sequence (DNA): TGTGCCAGCAGTTCCGGGAGGGGAATTGCCACCCTCCACTTT.

J is TRBJ1-6 and V is TRBV4-1, with a weak D call TRBD1 (5 bases). Germline-derived CDR1 and CDR2 are MGHRA and YSYEKL. There are 19 residues in the CDR3. V lost 4 bases to trimming and J lost 0 bases, with 19 bases between them. The CDR3 coding sequence is TGCGCCAGCAGCCTACAGCCCCAGGACACCTACTCCTATAATTCACCCCTCCACTTT. As protein: CASSLQPQDTYSYNSPLHF.

The V call is TRBV7-9, the J call TRBJ2-6, with 8 nucleotides matching TRBD1. V shed 0 bases and J 1 base; nucleotides not matched to a gene: 5. Germline V gives CDR1 SEHNR, CDR2 FQNEAQ (reference sequence). This CDR3 spans 18 amino acids. The CDR3 nucleotides read TGTGCCAGCAGCTTAGCGCCTACAGGGGGTTCTGGGGCCAACGTCCTGACTTTC. It is translated as CASSLAPTGGSGANVLTF. Full variable domain (remainder filled in from reference TRBV7-9 and TRBJ2-6): DTGVSQNPRHKITKRGQNVTFRCDPISEHNRLYWYRQTLGQGPEFLTYFQNEAQLEKSRLLSDRFSAERPKGSFSTLEIQRTEQGDSAMYLCASSLAPTGGSGANVLTFGAGSRLTVL.

In regard to this clonotype: A junction boundary mismatches the germline segment, possibly from a read error. The rearrangement joins TRBV12-3 or TRBV12-4 to TRBJ1-3, with TRBD1 as a possible D gene (5 bases). This CDR3 has 15 amino acids. CDR3 residues: CASSHTGLSGDTIYF. The CDR3 bases are TGTGCCAGCAGCCATACGGGGCTCTCTGGAGACACCATATATTTT.

The rearrangement uses TRBV27 and TRBJ2-7; no clear D gene. The CDR3 totals 18 residues. CDR1 and CDR2 (germline): MNHEY, SMNVEV (reference sequence). The germline V and J ends were trimmed by 5 bases and 2 bases, with 25 bases remaining between them. The CDR3 reads CASSAPGARRRGAYEQYF. The CDR3 bases are TGTGCCAGCAGTGCCCCCGGCGCACGGCGCCGAGGCGCCTACGAGCAGTACTTC.

As concerns this clonotype: The CDR3 does not end in the conserved phenylalanine or tryptophan, so this is likely a read error. V is TRBV6-5 and J is TRBJ2-7; D is uncertain. The CDR3 is 13 amino acids. Germline CDR1 is MNHEY and CDR2 is SVGAGI. V lost 4 bases to trimming and J lost 4 bases, with 11 bases between them. CDR3 protein: CASSFLSEYEQYL. As DNA, the CDR3 is TGTGCCAGCAGTTTTCTCTCCGAGTACGAGCAGTACCTC.

This clonotype turned up a few times. This chain links TRBV4-1 with TRBJ1-1, with D possibly TRBD1 on 5 matching bases. CDR1 MGHRA and CDR2 YSYEKL come from the germline V gene. Trimming cost V 3 bases and J 5 bases, with 19 bases left between them. This CDR3 contains 16 residues. CDR3 region: CASSHPPHAGRTEAFF. CDR3 bases: TGCGCCAGCAGCCATCCCCCTCACGCAGGGCGAACTGAAGCTTTCTTT.

This chain uses TRBV24-1 with TRBJ1-5; 9 bases line up with TRBD1. Germline lookup yields CDR1 KGHDR and CDR2 SFDVKD. The CDR3 has 16 amino acids. V lost 6 bases to trimming and J lost 7 bases; unmatched junction nucleotides: 12. The CDR3 nucleotides read TGTGCCACCAGTTTATCGAAGGACAGGGGAGCGCAGCCCCAGCATTTT. Translated, it gives CATSLSKDRGAQPQHF.

About this clonotype: An end of the junction differs from the germline gene, which may be a read error. The V gene is TRBV10-3, the J gene TRBJ2-5; D might be TRBD1 or TRBD2, each matching 5 bases. CDR3 size: 13 residues. Germline V gives CDR1 ENHRY, CDR2 SYGVKD. CDR3 nucleotide sequence: TGTGCCATCACCAGGGACCTGGTAGAGCCCCAGTACTTC. It encodes CAITRDLVEPQYF.

The sample holds a few counts of this clonotype. The chain uses TRBV4-3 and TRBJ1-2, with D maybe TRBD1 (6 bases). CDR1 is LGHNA and CDR2 is YSLEER in the germline V gene. This CDR3 has 15 amino acids. Between the trimmed V and J ends, which lost 1 base and 1 base, there was a span of 10 bases. The CDR3 reads CASSQGTEINYGYTF. The CDR3 DNA is TGCGCCAGCAGCCAAGGGACAGAGATTAACTATGGCTACACCTTC.

This clonotype was found many times. This chain connects TRBV20-1 to TRBJ2-7; D not resolved. Germline CDR1 and CDR2: DFQATT and SNEGSKA (reference sequence). With 1 base removed from V and 2 bases from J, the gap between germline ends came to 18 bases. This CDR3 comprises 16 residues. The CDR3 DNA sequence: TGCAGTGCTAGAGTCTGGAAGGCCTCCCCTACCTACGAGCAGTACTTC. Protein product: CSARVWKASPTYEQYF.

There are many counts of this clonotype. V gene TRBV7-2 combines with J gene TRBJ2-7; D remains ambiguous. Germline values: CDR1 SGHTA, CDR2 FQGNSA. V gave up 1 base and J gave up 4 bases, with 11 bases separating them. The length of the CDR3 is 14 residues. CDR3 DNA sequence: TGTGCCAGCAGCTTAGACCCAGGAACTTACGAGCAGTACTTC. Translating it yields CASSLDPGTYEQYF.

This clonotype was seen more than once but under ten times. The gene calls are TRBV4-1 and TRBJ2-2; D is possibly TRBD1 (5 bases). Germline V lookup: CDR1 MGHRA, CDR2 YSYEKL. V dropped 8 bases and J dropped 5 bases, with 21 bases sitting between them. The CDR3 is made up of 16 amino acids. The CDR3 loop is CASHYGASSRTGELFF. The CDR3 DNA reads as TGCGCCAGCCACTATGGGGCCTCATCGAGGACCGGGGAGCTGTTTTTT.

The genes are TRBV29-1 and TRBJ2-7; weak D call: TRBD1 (6 bases). The CDR3 length is 12 residues. V shed 5 bases and J shed 2 bases, with 10 bases lying between them. Per germline, CDR1 SQVTM and CDR2 ANQGSEA. CDR3 sequence: CSVSTGTYEQYF. The CDR3 DNA reads as TGCAGCGTTTCGACAGGTACCTACGAGCAGTACTTC.